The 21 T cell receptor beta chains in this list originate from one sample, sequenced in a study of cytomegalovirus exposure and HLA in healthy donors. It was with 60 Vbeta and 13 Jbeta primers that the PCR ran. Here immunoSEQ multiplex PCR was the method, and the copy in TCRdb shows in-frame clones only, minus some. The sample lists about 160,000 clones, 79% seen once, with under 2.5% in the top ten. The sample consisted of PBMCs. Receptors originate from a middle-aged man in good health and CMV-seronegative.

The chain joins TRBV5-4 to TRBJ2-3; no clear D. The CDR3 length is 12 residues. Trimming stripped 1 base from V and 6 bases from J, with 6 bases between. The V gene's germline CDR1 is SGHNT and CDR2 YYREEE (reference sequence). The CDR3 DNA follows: TGTGCCAGCAGCTTGATACGGGATACGCAGTATTTT. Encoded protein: CASSLIRDTQYF.

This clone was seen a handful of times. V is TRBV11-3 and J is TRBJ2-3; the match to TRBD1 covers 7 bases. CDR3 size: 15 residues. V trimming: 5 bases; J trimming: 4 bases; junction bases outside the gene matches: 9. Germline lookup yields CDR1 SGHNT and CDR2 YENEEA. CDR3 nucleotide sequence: TGTGCCAGCAGCCCAAGGACAGGTTTTGCAGATACGCAGTATTTT. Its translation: CASSPRTGFADTQYF.

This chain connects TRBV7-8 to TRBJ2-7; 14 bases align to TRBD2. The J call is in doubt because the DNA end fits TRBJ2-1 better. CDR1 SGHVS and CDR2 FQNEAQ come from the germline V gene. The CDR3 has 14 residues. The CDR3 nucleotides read TGTGCCAGCAGCCGGACTAGCGGGGGGAATGAGCAGTTCTTC. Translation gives CASSRTSGGNEQFF.

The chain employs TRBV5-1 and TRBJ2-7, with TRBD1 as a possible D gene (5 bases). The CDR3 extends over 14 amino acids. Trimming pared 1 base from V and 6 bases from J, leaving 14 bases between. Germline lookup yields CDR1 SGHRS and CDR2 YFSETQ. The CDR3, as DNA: TGCGCCAGCAGCTTGAATGGCAGGGCCGGCGAGCAGTACTTC. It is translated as CASSLNGRAGEQYF.

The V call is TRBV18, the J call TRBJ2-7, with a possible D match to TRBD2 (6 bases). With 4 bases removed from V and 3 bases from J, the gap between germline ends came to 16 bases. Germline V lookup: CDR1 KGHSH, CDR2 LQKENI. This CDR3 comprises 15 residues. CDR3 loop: CASSLAGLGYYEQYF. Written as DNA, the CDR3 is TGTGCCAGCTCACTCGCGGGGTTGGGGTACTACGAGCAGTACTTC.

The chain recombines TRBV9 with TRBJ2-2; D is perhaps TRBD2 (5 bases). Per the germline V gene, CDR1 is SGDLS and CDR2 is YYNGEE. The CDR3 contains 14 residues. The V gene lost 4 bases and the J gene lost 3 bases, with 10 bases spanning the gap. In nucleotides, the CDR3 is TGTGCCAGCAGCTCGGACTCTTACACCGGGGAGCTGTTTTTT. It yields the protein CASSSDSYTGELFF.

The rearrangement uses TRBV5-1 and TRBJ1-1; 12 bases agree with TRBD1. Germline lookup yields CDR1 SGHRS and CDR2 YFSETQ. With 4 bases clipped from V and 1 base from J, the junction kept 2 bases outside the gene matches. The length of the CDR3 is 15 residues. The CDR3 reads CASSRGQGANTEAFF. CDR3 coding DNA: TGCGCCAGCAGCAGGGGACAGGGGGCGAACACTGAAGCTTTCTTT. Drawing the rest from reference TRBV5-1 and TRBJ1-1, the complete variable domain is KAGVTQTPRYLIKTRGQQVTLSCSPISGHRSVSWYQQTPGQGLQFLFEYFSETQRNKGNFPGRFSGRQFSNSRSEMNVSTLELGDSALYLCASSRGQGANTEAFFGQGTRLTVV.

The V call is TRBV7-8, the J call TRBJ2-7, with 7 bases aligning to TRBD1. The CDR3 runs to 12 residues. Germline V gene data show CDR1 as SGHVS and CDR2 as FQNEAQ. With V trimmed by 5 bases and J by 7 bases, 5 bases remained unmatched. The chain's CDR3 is CASSAEGAEQYF. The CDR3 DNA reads TGTGCCAGCAGCGCCGAGGGGGCAGAGCAGTACTTC.

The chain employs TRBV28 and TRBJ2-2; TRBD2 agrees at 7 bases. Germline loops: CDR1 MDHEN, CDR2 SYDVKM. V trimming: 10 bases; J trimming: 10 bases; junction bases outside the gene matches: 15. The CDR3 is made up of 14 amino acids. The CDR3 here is CATPASEAGAELFF. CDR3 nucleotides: TGTGCCACCCCTGCTAGCGAGGCGGGAGCGGAGCTGTTTTTT.

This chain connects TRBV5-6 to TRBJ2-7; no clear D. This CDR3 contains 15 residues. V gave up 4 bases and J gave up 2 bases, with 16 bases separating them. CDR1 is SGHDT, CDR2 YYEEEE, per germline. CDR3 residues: CASSLGNYGTYEQYF. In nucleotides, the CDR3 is TGTGCCAGCAGCCTGGGGAACTACGGTACCTACGAGCAGTACTTC.

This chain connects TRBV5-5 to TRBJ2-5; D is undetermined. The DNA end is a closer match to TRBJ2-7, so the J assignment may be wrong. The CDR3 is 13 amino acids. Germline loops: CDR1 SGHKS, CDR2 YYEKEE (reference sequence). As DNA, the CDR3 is TGTGCCAGCAGCTTGGCCGTTTCCTACGAGCAGTACTTC. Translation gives CASSLAVSYEQYF.

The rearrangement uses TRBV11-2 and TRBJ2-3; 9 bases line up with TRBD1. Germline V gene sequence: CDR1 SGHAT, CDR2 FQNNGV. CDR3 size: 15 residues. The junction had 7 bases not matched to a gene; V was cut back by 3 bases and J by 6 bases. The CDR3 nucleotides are TGTGCCAGCAGCTTTTCGGGACAGGGTCCCGATACGCAGTATTTT. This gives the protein CASSFSGQGPDTQYF.

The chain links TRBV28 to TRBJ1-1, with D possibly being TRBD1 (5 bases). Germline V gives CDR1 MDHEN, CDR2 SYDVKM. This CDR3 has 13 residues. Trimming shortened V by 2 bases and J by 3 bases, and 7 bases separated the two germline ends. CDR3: CASSLIRDTEAFF. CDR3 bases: TGTGCCAGCAGTTTAATCAGGGACACTGAAGCTTTCTTT.

The CDR3 is CASTRVKNSPLHF. The CDR3 DNA reads as TGTGCCAGCACTCGGGTCAAAAATTCACCCCTCCACTTT. V usage is TRBV2 and J usage is TRBJ1-6, with D uncertain. V was cut by 7 bases and J by 7 bases, with 11 bases left in between. The CDR3 sequence is 13 residues long. In germline, CDR1 is SNHLY, CDR2 FYNNEI.

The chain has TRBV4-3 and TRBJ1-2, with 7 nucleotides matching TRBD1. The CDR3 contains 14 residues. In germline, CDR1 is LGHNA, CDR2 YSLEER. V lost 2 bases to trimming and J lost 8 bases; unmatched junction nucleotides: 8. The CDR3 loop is CASSQTGERGGYTF. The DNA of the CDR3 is TGCGCCAGCAGCCAAACAGGGGAGAGGGGAGGCTACACCTTC.

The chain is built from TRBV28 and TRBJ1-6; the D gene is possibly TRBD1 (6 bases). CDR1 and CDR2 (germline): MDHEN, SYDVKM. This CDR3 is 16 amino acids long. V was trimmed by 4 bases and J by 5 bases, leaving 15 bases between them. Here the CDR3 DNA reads TGTGCCAGCAGTTCTGAAACAAGGGGGAATAATTCACCCCTCCACTTT. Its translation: CASSSETRGNNSPLHF.

CDR3 sequence (DNA): TGTGCCAGCAGCTTAGAGACAGGCACAGATACGCAGTATTTT. It specifies CASSLETGTDTQYF. This sequence joins TRBV7-8 and TRBJ2-3; D may be TRBD1 (5 bases). This CDR3 region has 14 residues. The V and J ends lost 1 base and 1 base respectively, with 6 bases between them. Germline V gene data show CDR1 as SGHVS and CDR2 as FQNEAQ.

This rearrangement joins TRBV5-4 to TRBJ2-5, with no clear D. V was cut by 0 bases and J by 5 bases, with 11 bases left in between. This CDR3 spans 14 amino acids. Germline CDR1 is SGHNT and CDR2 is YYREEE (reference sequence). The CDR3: CASSLALGRETQYF. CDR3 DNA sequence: TGTGCCAGCAGCTTGGCCTTGGGCCGGGAGACCCAGTACTTC.

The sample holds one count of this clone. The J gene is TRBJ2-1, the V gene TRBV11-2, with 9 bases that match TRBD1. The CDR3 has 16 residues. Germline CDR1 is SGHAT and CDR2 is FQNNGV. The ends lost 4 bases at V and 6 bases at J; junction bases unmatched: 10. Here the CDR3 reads CASSSFNRGLLNEQFF. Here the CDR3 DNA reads TGTGCCAGCAGCTCCTTCAACAGGGGGCTTCTCAATGAGCAGTTCTTC.

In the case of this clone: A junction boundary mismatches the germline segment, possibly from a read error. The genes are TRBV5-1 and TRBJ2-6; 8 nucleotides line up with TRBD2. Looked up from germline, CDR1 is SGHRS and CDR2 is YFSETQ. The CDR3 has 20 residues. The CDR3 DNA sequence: TGCGCCAGCAGCTTGGGTGGGTTTTATCGGGGGGGCTCTGGGGCCAACGGCCTGACTTTC. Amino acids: CASSLGGFYRGGSGANGLTF.

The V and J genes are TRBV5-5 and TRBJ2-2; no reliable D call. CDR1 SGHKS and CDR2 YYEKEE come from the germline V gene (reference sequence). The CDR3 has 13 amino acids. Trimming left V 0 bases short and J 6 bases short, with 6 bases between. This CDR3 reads CASSLALPGELFF. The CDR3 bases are TGTGCCAGCAGCTTGGCCCTCCCCGGGGAGCTGTTTTTT.